The rows below give T cell receptor beta chains drawn from one sample of a study of blood T cell repertoires in COVID-19. Clones were sequenced by immunoSEQ multiplex PCR, and TCRdb holds only the in-frame ones, with some missing. In the table there are 75,000 to 100,000 clones, approximately 81% of which are singletons. The specimen was peripheral blood. These receptors were obtained from a woman aged 80 or over with acute or convalescent COVID-19. Both conserved end residues are part of each CDR3. Each record gives: V gene, clone size, D gene, J gene, CDR3 protein, CDR3 DNA. A D gene is named only where the DNA matches it firmly. Size tells how often a clone was seen (once, few, many) or the class of an expanded clone, and some rows leave it out.

>TRBV18|-|TRBD1|TRBJ1-1
CASSPGDRGKTEAFF
TGTGCCAGCTCACCAGGTGACAGGGGAAAAACTGAAGCTTTCTTT
>TRBV6-6|-|-|TRBJ2-7
CASSHRISSYEQYF
TGTGCCAGCAGTCACAGAATTAGCTCCTACGAGCAGTACTTC
>TRBV2|-|-|TRBJ1-6
CASRAQGYSPLHF
TGTGCCAGCCGGGCCCAGGGTTATTCACCCCTCCACTTT
>TRBV2|-|TRBD1|TRBJ1-2
CASSEQGARGYTF
TGTGCCAGCAGTGAACAGGGGGCGCGGGGCTACACCTTC
>TRBV2|-|TRBD2|TRBJ2-5
CASSATSGGPQETQYF
TGTGCCAGCAGTGCTACTAGCGGGGGTCCGCAAGAGACCCAGTACTTC
>TRBV5-3|-|-|TRBJ1-5
CARNPVQGAVQPQHF
TGTGCCAGAAATCCCGTACAGGGCGCAGTCCAGCCCCAGCATTTT
>TRBV25-1|-|-|TRBJ2-7
CASSETEGWAYEQYF
TGTGCCAGCAGTGAAACGGAGGGTTGGGCCTACGAGCAGTACTTC
>TRBV29-1|few|TRBD1|TRBJ1-1
CSVEALRTGGEAFF
TGCAGCGTTGAAGCGCTGAGGACAGGGGGGGAAGCTTTCTTT
>TRBV7-8|-|TRBD1|TRBJ2-2
CASSSGTGLNTGELFF
TGTGCCAGCAGCTCCGGGACAGGTCTAAACACCGGGGAGCTGTTTTTT
>TRBV15|few|-|TRBJ1-1
CATTGMNTEAFF
TGTGCCACTACAGGGATGAACACTGAAGCTTTCTTT
>TRBV5-1|-|TRBD1|TRBJ1-1
CASSAWGQGNTEAFF
TGCGCCAGCAGCGCGTGGGGACAGGGGAACACTGAAGCTTTCTTT
>TRBV6-2/TRBV6-3|once|TRBD1|TRBJ1-5
CASSSQGYSNQPQHF
TGTGCCAGCAGCTCACAGGGGTATAGCAATCAGCCCCAGCATTTT
>TRBV3-1/TRBV3-2|once|-|TRBJ1-6
CASSPHADCSYNSPLHF
TGTGCCAGCAGCCCTCACGCCGACTGTTCCTATAATTCACCCCTCCACTTT
>TRBV5-4|-|-|TRBJ1-2
CASSLDSTNYGYTF
TGTGCCAGCAGCTTGGACAGTACTAACTATGGCTACACCTTC
>TRBV7-8|-|-|TRBJ1-1
CASSPRQGTKAFF
TGTGCCAGCAGCCCCCGCCAGGGAACTAAAGCTTTCTTT
>TRBV28|-|TRBD1|TRBJ1-2
CASSSHPGQGDYGYTF
TGTGCCAGCAGCTCCCACCCGGGACAGGGGGACTATGGCTACACCTTC
>TRBV30|few|-|TRBJ2-3
CAWSVRESPQYF
TGTGCCTGGAGTGTACGGGAGTCTCCGCAGTATTTT
>TRBV5-6|-|TRBD1|TRBJ1-2
CASSPGTGGNYGYTF
TGTGCCAGCAGCCCAGGGACAGGGGGAAACTATGGCTACACCTTC
>TRBV28|-|TRBD1|TRBJ2-7
CASRRTGLYEQYF
TGTGCCAGCAGGAGGACAGGGTTGTATGAGCAGTACTTC
>TRBV30|-|-|TRBJ1-4
CAWSVRSQVRNEKLFF
TGTGCCTGGAGTGTACGAAGTCAGGTCCGTAATGAAAAACTGTTTTTT
>TRBV7-6|many|TRBD2|TRBJ2-2
CASSPIAGMNTGELFF
TGTGCCAGCAGCCCAATAGCGGGGATGAACACCGGGGAGCTGTTTTTT
>TRBV19|-|TRBD2|TRBJ2-3
CASKGSAGGRLTDTQYF
TGTGCCAGTAAGGGGTCGGCGGGGGGGAGACTTACAGATACGCAGTATTTT
>TRBV28|once|-|TRBJ2-5
CASSLTAGWETQYF
TGTGCCAGCAGTTTAACGGCAGGATGGGAGACCCAGTACTTC
>TRBV28|-|TRBD1|TRBJ1-6
CASSSGQGSSPLHF
TGTGCCAGCAGTTCGGGACAGGGAAGTTCACCCCTCCACTTT
>TRBV2|-|TRBD1|TRBJ2-7
CASRIGQGIGHEQYF
TGTGCCAGCAGGATCGGACAGGGAATCGGTCACGAGCAGTACTTC
>TRBV6-5|-|-|TRBJ1-1
CASRRGSKMNTEAFF
TGTGCCAGCCGCAGAGGTAGTAAGATGAACACTGAAGCTTTCTTT
>TRBV28|-|TRBD1|TRBJ1-5
CASSRPTQGYSNQPQHF
TGTGCCAGCAGTCGTCCCACACAGGGGTATAGCAATCAGCCCCAGCATTTT
>TRBV18|-|-|TRBJ1-2
CASSREAAYGYTF
TGTGCCAGCTCACGAGAGGCGGCCTATGGCTACACCTTC
>TRBV7-9|-|-|TRBJ1-4
CASSLPGATNEKLFF
TGTGCCAGCAGCCTGCCGGGAGCCACTAATGAAAAACTGTTTTTT
>TRBV5-4|-|-|TRBJ1-4
CASSLAGRTNEKLFF
TGTGCCAGCAGCTTGGCCGGGAGGACTAATGAAAAACTGTTTTTT
>TRBV20-1|-|-|TRBJ2-5
CSASTGRTPQETQYF
TGCAGTGCTAGTACGGGGAGAACCCCCCAAGAGACCCAGTACTTC
>TRBV10-3|-|TRBD1|TRBJ1-6
CAIKGQPNSPLHF
TGTGCCATCAAGGGACAGCCAAATTCACCCCTCCACTTT
>TRBV10-3|-|-|TRBJ1-5
CAISLDSSNQPQHF
TGTGCCATCAGCTTAGACAGTAGCAATCAGCCCCAGCATTTT
>TRBV5-1|-|TRBD1|TRBJ1-2
CASSAGQGISYGYTF
TGCGCCAGCAGCGCAGGACAGGGTATTAGCTATGGCTACACCTTC
>TRBV10-3|-|TRBD2|TRBJ2-1
CAISSGLAGRINEQFF
TGTGCCATCAGTTCGGGACTAGCGGGGCGTATCAATGAACAGTTCTTC
>TRBV7-9|-|-|TRBJ2-5
CASSLAVGPSQETQYF
TGTGCCAGCAGCTTAGCGGTGGGCCCTTCCCAAGAGACCCAGTACTTC
>TRBV5-8|-|-|TRBJ1-5
CASSGWGGMDQPQHF
TGTGCCAGCAGCGGGTGGGGGGGGATGGATCAGCCCCAGCATTTT
>TRBV5-5|-|-|TRBJ1-1
CASSYETARLNTEAFF
TGTGCCAGCAGCTACGAGACAGCGAGGCTGAACACTGAAGCTTTCTTT
>TRBV3-1/TRBV3-2|-|TRBD1|TRBJ1-1
CASSQGAGGAFF
TGTGCCAGCAGCCAGGGCGCAGGGGGGGCTTTCTTT
>TRBV2|-|TRBD1|TRBJ1-2
CARGQGGGYTF
TGTGCCAGGGGACAGGGAGGTGGCTACACCTTC
>TRBV4-2|-|-|TRBJ1-4
CASSPSTTNEKLFF
TGTGCCAGCAGCCCGTCTACAACTAATGAAAAACTGTTTTTT
>TRBV5-5|-|-|TRBJ2-5
CASSVAGIQETQYF
TGTGCCAGCAGCGTAGCCGGGATTCAAGAGACCCAGTACTTC
>TRBV28|-|-|TRBJ1-2
CAILGETTPLYGYTF
TGTGCCATCCTCGGGGAGACCACCCCCCTTTATGGCTACACCTTC
>TRBV3-1/TRBV3-2|-|TRBD1|TRBJ1-2
CASSRPGQGYGYTF
TGTGCCAGCAGCCGACCGGGACAGGGATATGGCTACACCTTC
>TRBV4-3|-|TRBD1|TRBJ1-4
CASSQGGQGGEKLFF
TGCGCCAGCAGCCAGGGTGGACAGGGAGGAGAAAAACTGTTTTTT
>TRBV5-1|-|TRBD2|TRBJ2-3
CASSSGGGPLTGTDTQYF
TGCGCCAGCAGCTCAGGCGGGGGGCCCTTAACTGGCACAGATACGCAGTATTTT